The clone carrying this TCR beta chain was observed a few times. These data are taken from a study of blood T cell repertoires in COVID-19. The table came from immunoSEQ multiplex PCR; TCRdb's copy has only in-frame clones and leaves some out. The sample contains over 200,000 clones, under 90% of which appear only once. Adults between about 18 and 89 years of age took part from fewer than 30 US areas. Cohort assignment relied on participant-reported clinical history. Recovered status applied to Cohort 3 donors who had two consecutive negative PCRs. It also applied to those with clearance or with symptom resolution. The clonotype originates from a young man who had recovered from COVID-19. Sequencing was performed on PBMCs or T cells enriched from blood (not recorded which).

CDR3 in amino acids: CASSFRLAGEQYF. CDR3 nucleotide sequence: TGCGCCAGCAGCTTTCGACTAGCAGGCGAGCAGTACTTC. The rearrangement links TRBV4-1 to TRBJ2-7; 7 bases line up with TRBD2. V was pared by 5 bases and J by 6 bases, with 7 bases of the junction left unmatched. The germline CDR1 and CDR2 sequences are MGHRA and YSYEKL. This CDR3 has 13 amino acids.